What follows are 14 T cell receptor beta chains derived from one specimen sequenced in a study of shared T cell receptors in the human thymus. The data were produced by immunoSEQ multiplex PCR, yet TCRdb's version contains in-frame clones alone and is incomplete. The table records some 700,000 clones, roughly 90% of them present only once. Another study also made use of these data, one on human thymus T cells.

Source material: thymocytes. These receptors were obtained from a boy under two years old with a congenital heart defect.

The genes are TRBV4-2 and TRBJ1-3; D is ambiguous. Germline V gives CDR1 LGHNA, CDR2 YNFKEQ. The CDR3 is 15 amino acids. The V end was cut by 0 bases, the J end by 0 bases, with 6 bases between. The CDR3 sequence is CASSQDQSSGNTIYF. CDR3 bases: TGTGCCAGCAGCCAAGATCAGTCCTCTGGAAACACCATATATTTT.

The rearrangement uses TRBV2 and TRBJ2-7; tentative D call: TRBD1 (5 bases). CDR1 is SNHLY and CDR2 is FYNNEI in the germline V gene. The CDR3 runs to 14 residues. Trimming took 4 bases from V and 2 from J, leaving 12 bases between them. The CDR3: CASSGAQGTYEQYF. In DNA, the CDR3 is TGTGCCAGCAGTGGCGCCCAGGGTACCTACGAGCAGTACTTC.

The J gene is TRBJ2-1, the V gene TRBV10-2; no clear D gene. The germline V gene encodes CDR1 WSHSY and CDR2 SAAADI. The CDR3 length is 15 residues. Trimming shortened V by 4 bases and J by 0 bases, and 10 bases separated the two germline ends. The CDR3 sequence: CASSGGSLSYNEQFF. The CDR3 DNA reads TGCGCCAGCAGTGGCGGTAGTCTCTCCTACAATGAGCAGTTCTTC.

V and J are TRBV11-3 and TRBJ1-1; TRBD1 agrees at 9 bases. V shed 6 bases and J 5 bases; nucleotides not matched to a gene: 7. Germline assignment: CDR1 SGHNT and CDR2 YENEEA. This CDR3 is 14 amino acids long. The CDR3 bases are TGTGCCAGCAGTTTGGACAGGGGAGGAACTGAAGCTTTCTTT. Encoded protein: CASSLDRGGTEAFF.

The rearrangement links TRBV11-2 to TRBJ2-3, with 9 bases aligning to TRBD1. Germline values: CDR1 SGHAT, CDR2 FQNNGV. The V segment lost 6 bases and the J segment 3 bases; nucleotides outside the gene matches: 13. The CDR3 has 17 amino acids. For the CDR3, the DNA is TGTGCCAGCAGGGTGGGTAGGGGACAGGGAAAGACAGATACGCAGTATTTT. Encoded protein: CASRVGRGQGKTDTQYF.

This clone was found once. For the CDR3, the DNA is TGTGCCAGCAGCTGTCCCCCGACTAGCCTACGATCCTACGAGCAGTACTTC. Protein: CASSCPPTSLRSYEQYF. The chain is built from TRBV7-9 and TRBJ2-7, with 7 bases lining up with TRBD2. Germline CDR1 and CDR2: SEHNR and FQNEAQ (reference sequence). V shed 4 bases, J shed 1 base, and the junction held 13 bases outside the gene matches. CDR3 length: 17 residues.

On this clone: Other DNA sequences of this sample code for an identical CDR3. The J gene is TRBJ2-5, the V gene TRBV30; D possibly corresponds to TRBD2 (5 bases). CDR1 and CDR2 (germline): GTSNPN, SVGIG (reference sequence). The CDR3 is 16 amino acids. Trimming pared 8 bases from V and 0 bases from J, leaving 22 bases between. The chain's CDR3 is CALTWMDGGNQETQYF. The CDR3 nucleotides are TGTGCCCTGACCTGGATGGACGGAGGAAACCAAGAGACCCAGTACTTC. Variable domain in full (rest from reference TRBV30 and TRBJ2-5): SQTIHQWPATLVQPVGSPLSLECTVEGTSNPNLYWYRQAAGRGLQLLFYSVGIGQISSEVPQNLSASRPQDRQFILSSKKLLLSDSGFYLCALTWMDGGNQETQYFGPGTRLLVL.

In its sample, this clone was seen once. The rearrangement links TRBV7-8 to TRBJ2-7; 10 nucleotides match TRBD2. The junction had 4 bases not matched to a gene; V was cut back by 5 bases and J by 0 bases. The CDR3 covers 15 residues. Germline lookup yields CDR1 SGHVS and CDR2 FQNEAQ. In DNA, the CDR3 is TGTGCCAGCAGCCGTAGCGGGAGGCCCTCCTACGAGCAGTACTTC. Translation gives CASSRSGRPSYEQYF.

As to this clone: The same CDR3 arises from other DNA sequences in this sample as well. The CDR3 nucleotides are TGTGCCAGCAGCTTAGGACTCAGCTCCTACAATGAGCAGTTCTTC. Translating it yields CASSLGLSSYNEQFF. This rearrangement joins TRBV7-9 to TRBJ2-1; the D is unclear. Germline V gene sequence: CDR1 SEHNR, CDR2 FQNEAQ (reference sequence). The CDR3 has 15 amino acids. V lost 1 base and J 0 bases, leaving 7 bases between the germline ends. The complete variable domain, with remaining parts taken from reference TRBV7-9 and TRBJ2-1, reads DTGVSQNPRHKITKRGQNVTFRCDPISEHNRLYWYRQTLGQGPEFLTYFQNEAQLEKSRLLSDRFSAERPKGSFSTLEIQRTEQGDSAMYLCASSLGLSSYNEQFFGPGTRLTVL.

This clone was observed a handful of times. The V and J genes are TRBV18 and TRBJ2-2; unclear D gene. There are 15 residues in the CDR3. V lost 0 bases, J lost 7 bases, and 12 bases lay in between. Germline V CDR1 and CDR2: KGHSH, LQKENI. DNA of the CDR3: TGTGCCAGCTCACCACCGTTGGAAAGAGGCGGGGAGCTGTTTTTT. It is translated as CASSPPLERGGELFF.

This chain links TRBV4-3 with TRBJ2-2; D might be TRBD2 (5 bases). V was shortened by 1 base and J by 8 bases, with 17 bases between the two germline ends. Germline CDR1 and CDR2: LGHNA and YSLEER. CDR3 length: 16 amino acids. DNA for the CDR3: TGCGCCAGCAGCCAAGTATTTGATAGAGGGATTGGGGAGCTGTTTTTT. Amino acid sequence: CASSQVFDRGIGELFF.

The chain carries TRBV10-3 and TRBJ2-1; 7 bases map to TRBD1. V trimming: 0 bases; J trimming: 2 bases; junction bases outside the gene matches: 1. CDR1 and CDR2 (germline): ENHRY, SYGVKD. The CDR3 length is 15 residues. The DNA of the CDR3 is TGTGCCATCAGTGAGTCGGGACAGACCTACAATGAGCAGTTCTTC. It translates to CAISESGQTYNEQFF.

This chain connects TRBV27 to TRBJ2-5, with D possibly being TRBD1 (6 bases). V was pared by 8 bases and J by 5 bases, with 9 bases between. The germline gives CDR1 MNHEY, CDR2 SMNVEV (reference sequence). CDR3 length equals 11 residues. The CDR3 DNA sequence: TGTGCCAGCCAAGGGGGTGAGACCCAGTACTTC. Amino acid sequence: CASQGGETQYF.

CDR3 loop: CASSFRDSYTGELFF. As DNA, the CDR3 is TGTGCCAGCAGCTTCCGGGACAGTTACACCGGGGAGCTGTTTTTT. The chain links TRBV6-4 to TRBJ2-2, with 7 bases aligning to TRBD1. The germline V gene encodes CDR1 MRHNA and CDR2 SNTAGT. There are 15 residues in the CDR3. The V and J ends lost 6 bases and 3 bases, in that order; junction bases with no gene match: 7.